Detailed here is one TCR beta chain. TCRdb reanalysed the reads using MiXCR and keeps one entry per CDR3 protein. This table holds fewer than 700,000 distinct CDR3 sequences, about 24% found once. Germline lookup yields CDR1 LGHNT and CDR2 FRNRAP. V shed 5 bases, J shed 2 bases, and the junction held 1 base outside the gene matches. The CDR3 sequence is 14 residues long. The sample is drawn from a study of T cell repertoires in cytomegalovirus infection. The sample was CD8+ T cells from PBMCs. This chain connects TRBV12-5 to TRBJ1-2; 11 bases line up with TRBD1. The TCR was taken from a human donor in good health (CMV status not recorded). Some clones in this sample may be carry-over from other donors' samples. The CDR3 region has the DNA TGTGCTAGTGGTGGACAGGGGGCAAACTATGGCTACACCTTC. It codes for CASGGQGANYGYTF.